The 7 T cell receptor beta chains below were found in one sample sequenced in a study of metastatic and nonmetastatic thyroid tumors. Through MiXCR, TCRdb re-clonotyped the PCR reads. The data contain about 30,000 clones, roughly 4% of them singletons. Treatment of any kind had been given to no patient before thyroid surgery. The sequencing input was blood. These receptors were taken from a female donor with papillary thyroid cancer or a benign thyroid nodule (not recorded which). Some clones in this sample may be carry-over from other donors' samples.

The rearrangement links TRBV27 to TRBJ2-2; 8 nucleotides align to TRBD1. In germline, CDR1 is MNHEY, CDR2 SMNVEV (reference sequence). The CDR3 spans 15 residues. With 7 bases clipped from V and 3 bases from J, the junction kept 7 bases outside the gene matches. The DNA of the CDR3 is TGTGCCAGCACCTACAGGGGGAAGGACACCGGGGAGCTGTTTTTT. It yields the protein CASTYRGKDTGELFF.

This clone turned up a few times. The chain recombines TRBV6-9 with TRBJ2-1; weak D call: TRBD2 (5 bases). V lost 6 bases and J lost 4, with 16 bases in between. The germline V gene has CDR1 MNHGY and CDR2 SVAAGI. The CDR3 contains 15 residues. The CDR3 protein is CASRYKASSYNEQFF. CDR3 DNA: TGTGCCAGCAGGTACAAGGCTAGCTCTTACAATGAGCAGTTCTTC.

The chain employs TRBV28 and TRBJ2-7; either TRBD1 or TRBD2 may supply D (6 bases each). The germline V gene has CDR1 MDHEN and CDR2 SYDVKM. The length of the CDR3 is 15 residues. Deletions cut 2 bases from V and 2 bases from J, with 13 bases between. CDR3 nucleotide sequence: TGTGCCAGCAGTTTACGGGGGCTCGCCACCTACGAGCAGTACTTC. It codes for CASSLRGLATYEQYF.

This clone is categorized as medium-sized (0.01 to 0.1%). The chain carries TRBV6-1 and TRBJ1-1; D is ambiguous. Germline CDR1 is MNHNS and CDR2 is SASEGT. CDR3 length equals 12 residues. V lost 4 bases, J lost 0 bases, and 3 bases lay in between. The CDR3 DNA sequence: TGTGCCAGCAGTGCCTTGAACACTGAAGCTTTCTTT. Translating it yields CASSALNTEAFF.

The chain couples TRBV5-1 to TRBJ2-2, with D possibly matching TRBD2 (5 bases). Trimming cost V 9 bases and J 4 bases, with 19 bases left between them. Germline V gives CDR1 SGHRS, CDR2 YFSETQ. The CDR3 covers 15 residues. CDR3 region: CATSDRESGTGELFF. For the CDR3, the DNA is TGCGCCACCAGTGACCGGGAATCTGGCACCGGGGAGCTGTTTTTT.

Sample share makes this clone medium-sized. Other nucleotide sequences from this sample produce the same CDR3. V and J are TRBV7-8 and TRBJ2-2; D is ambiguous. Looked up from germline, CDR1 is SGHVS and CDR2 is FQNEAQ. The germline V and J ends were trimmed by 1 base and 7 bases, with 4 bases remaining between them. The CDR3 is 12 amino acids. The CDR3 here is CASSLEVGELFF. DNA for the CDR3: TGTGCCAGCAGCTTAGAGGTCGGGGAGCTGTTTTTT.

The sample holds many counts of this clone. V usage is TRBV5-6 and J usage is TRBJ2-1; TRBD2 matches at 10 bases. The V gene end was trimmed by 1 base and the J gene end by 8 bases; junction bases not matched to a gene: 6. Germline CDR1 is SGHDT and CDR2 is YYEEEE. The CDR3 is made up of 15 amino acids. Written as DNA, the CDR3 is TGTGCCAGCAGCTTGATCTCTAGCGGGGGCGATGAGCAGTTCTTC. Amino acid sequence: CASSLISSGGDEQFF. The complete variable domain, with remaining parts taken from reference TRBV5-6 and TRBJ2-1, reads DAGVTQSPTHLIKTRGQQVTLRCSPKSGHDTVSWYQQALGQGPQFIFQYYEEEERQRGNFPDRFSGHQFPNYSSELNVNALLLGDSALYLCASSLISSGGDEQFFGPGTRLTVL.